Listed here are 7 T cell receptor beta chains from one sample, sequenced in a study of control samples from healthy donors and cancer patients. Repertoires were generated with immunoSEQ multiplex PCR, while TCRdb's copy carries only in-frame clones and drops some. The data show about 95,000 clones, roughly nine tenths seen once. Sequencing was done on a sample of blood. The receptors derive from a woman between 65 and 79 years old in good health.

The rearrangement uses TRBV5-8 and TRBJ1-4; possible D gene TRBD1, 5 bases. Germline loops: CDR1 SGHTS, CDR2 YDEGEE. V lost 3 bases, J lost 2 bases, and 17 bases lay in between. The CDR3 totals 17 residues. The CDR3, as DNA: TGTGCCAGCAGCTCGGGACTTGGTGTGACCACTAATGAAAAACTGTTTTTT. This gives the protein CASSSGLGVTTNEKLFF.

This rearrangement joins TRBV12-3 or TRBV12-4 to TRBJ1-2; D is uncertain. This CDR3 contains 13 residues. V lost 3 bases to trimming and J lost 5 bases, with 10 bases between them. The CDR3 sequence: CASSFGPLYGYTF. CDR3 in DNA: TGTGCCAGCAGTTTCGGCCCACTTTATGGCTACACCTTC.

CDR3 protein: CASSLGDEQYF. Written as DNA, the CDR3 is TGTGCCAGCTCACTGGGGGACGAGCAGTACTTC. The chain links TRBV18 to TRBJ2-7; D assignment may be TRBD1 or TRBD2 (5 bases each). The CDR3 consists of 11 residues. V lost 4 bases and J lost 5, with 6 bases in between. CDR1 and CDR2 from the germline V gene are KGHSH and LQKENI.

This sequence joins TRBV29-1 and TRBJ2-1, with TRBD1 as a possible D gene (5 bases). The CDR3 extends over 13 amino acids. V dropped 4 bases and J dropped 1 base, with 8 bases sitting between them. CDR1 SQVTM and CDR2 ANQGSEA come from the germline V gene. DNA for the CDR3: TGCAGCGTTGGGAAGGGGTCCTACAATGAGCAGTTCTTC. Amino acids: CSVGKGSYNEQFF.

The chain has TRBV30 and TRBJ1-5; TRBD1 might be the D (6 bases). Germline V gives CDR1 GTSNPN, CDR2 SVGIG (reference sequence). The CDR3 totals 13 residues. Trimming shortened V by 3 bases and J by 6 bases, and 12 bases separated the two germline ends. The CDR3 sequence: CAWSLQGGQPQHF. Here the CDR3 DNA reads TGTGCCTGGAGCCTACAGGGCGGTCAGCCCCAGCATTTT.

The chain links TRBV28 to TRBJ1-2; perhaps TRBD1 as D (5 bases). The CDR3 extends over 16 amino acids. With 5 bases removed from V and 8 bases from J, the gap between germline ends came to 24 bases. Germline CDR1 MDHEN, CDR2 SYDVKM. The CDR3 DNA reads TGTGCCAGCAGTGCCCCCCCAGGGCAGGGAAGGAAAGGCTACACCTTC. Translated: CASSAPPGQGRKGYTF.

The table lists this clone with a few counts. The same CDR3 arises from other DNA sequences in this sample as well. The gene calls are TRBV9 and TRBJ1-1; a possible D gene is TRBD1 (6 bases). The CDR3 contains 14 residues. The germline V and J ends were trimmed by 0 bases and 4 bases, with 10 bases remaining between them. The V gene's germline CDR1 is SGDLS and CDR2 YYNGEE. In nucleotides, the CDR3 is TGTGCCAGCAGCGTAGAACAGGGAGGCACTGAAGCTTTCTTT. Amino acids: CASSVEQGGTEAFF.